These T cell receptor beta chains were read from a single sample in a study of blood T cell repertoires in COVID-19. The table came from immunoSEQ multiplex PCR; TCRdb's copy has only in-frame clones and leaves some out. The sample yields approximately 250,000 clones, approximately 89% seen once. The specimen sequenced was peripheral blood. All receptors come from a woman aged 60-75 years who had recovered from COVID-19. Each CDR3 is given with its conserved first and last residue. The order of the fields is clone size, D gene, J gene, V gene, CDR3 protein, CDR3 DNA. D genes are given only for firm matches. Where a row states a size, it is once, few, many or the class of an expanded clone; other rows omit it.

. | TRBD2 | TRBJ2-7 | TRBV7-2 | CASSAGGRHYEQYF | TGTGCCAGCAGTGCGGGGGGCCGACACTACGAGCAGTACTTC
. | . | TRBJ2-7 | TRBV7-2 | CASSPLRGYEQYF | TGTGCCAGCAGCCCCCTCCGGGGATACGAGCAGTACTTC
. | . | TRBJ1-2 | TRBV15 | CATSRDSTYGYTF | TGTGCCACCAGCAGAGATTCTACTTATGGCTACACCTTC
. | TRBD1 | TRBJ2-7 | TRBV7-2 | CASSLGGTANYEQYF | TGTGCCAGCAGCTTAGGTGGGACAGCTAACTACGAGCAGTACTTC
. | TRBD1 | TRBJ2-5 | TRBV15 | CATSRAPRDRVGTQYF | TGTGCCACCAGCAGAGCGCCCCGGGACAGAGTTGGGACCCAGTACTTC
few | . | TRBJ2-4 | TRBV28 | CASSLPGRAKNIQYF | TGTGCCAGCAGTTTACCAGGGCGAGCCAAAAACATTCAGTACTTC
. | . | TRBJ1-2 | TRBV19 | CASSIGEGRRIYGYTF | TGTGCCAGTAGTATAGGGGAAGGGAGGAGGATCTATGGCTACACCTTC
. | . | TRBJ2-1 | TRBV9 | CASSGDGRGREDWEQFF | TGTGCCAGCAGCGGGGATGGACGGGGCAGGGAGGATTGGGAGCAGTTCTTC
. | TRBD2 | TRBJ2-3 | TRBV7-8 | CASSRDYLTDTQYF | TGTGCCAGCAGTCGGGACTATCTCACAGATACGCAGTATTTT
. | . | TRBJ2-3 | TRBV27 | CASSFLFDTLSTDTQYF | TGTGCCAGCAGTTTTCTTTTTGACACACTCAGCACAGATACGCAGTATTTT
. | . | TRBJ1-2 | TRBV5-1 | CASSTTPGHENYGYTF | TGCGCCAGCAGCACCACACCAGGGCATGAAAACTATGGCTACACCTTC
. | TRBD1 | TRBJ1-6 | TRBV18 | CASSRGTGASSYNSPLHF | TGTGCCAGCTCACGCGGGACAGGGGCGAGCTCCTATAATTCACCCCTCCACTTT
many | . | TRBJ1-6 | TRBV19 | CASRSQGEGPVNSPLHF | TGTGCCAGTAGATCCCAAGGAGAGGGCCCTGTTAATTCACCCCTCCACTTT
. | . | TRBJ1-2 | TRBV5-6 | CASSSVVSTGGGYTF | TGTGCCAGCAGCTCCGTGGTCTCTACGGGGGGCGGCTACACCTTC
. | . | TRBJ1-4 | TRBV6-5 | CASKTGATNEKLFF | TGTGCCAGCAAGACAGGTGCAACTAATGAAAAACTGTTTTTT
. | . | TRBJ1-2 | TRBV5-1 | CASSLAGSYGYTF | TGCGCCAGCAGCTTGGCAGGGTCTTATGGCTACACCTTC
. | . | TRBJ1-3 | TRBV4-1 | CASSQESKSSGNTIYF | TGCGCCAGCAGCCAAGAAAGTAAGAGTTCTGGAAACACCATATATTTT
. | TRBD2 | TRBJ2-5 | TRBV5-3 | CARTLGLAGIKETQYF | TGTGCCAGAACCCTGGGGCTAGCGGGAATTAAAGAGACCCAGTACTTC
few | . | TRBJ2-7 | TRBV18 | CASSPEWQAPYEQYF | TGTGCCAGCTCACCAGAGTGGCAGGCCCCCTACGAGCAGTACTTC
. | TRBD1 | TRBJ1-5 | TRBV2 | CASSERGQQHF | TGTGCCAGCAGTGAACGGGGACAGCAGCATTTT
. | . | TRBJ2-7 | TRBV15 | CATSRGAGTYEQYF | TGTGCCACCAGCAGAGGGGCAGGAACCTACGAGCAGTACTTC
. | TRBD1 | TRBJ1-6 | TRBV6-1 | CASSVSGTGGFRRSPLHF | TGTGCCAGCAGTGTTTCCGGGACAGGGGGCTTTCGACGTTCACCCCTCCACTTT
. | . | TRBJ2-6 | TRBV7-3 | CASSATGFGANVLTF | TGTGCCAGCAGCGCAACGGGGTTCGGGGCCAACGTCCTGACTTTC
. | TRBD1 | TRBJ2-7 | TRBV27 | CASRGIWGTDEYEQYF | TGTGCCAGCAGGGGGATATGGGGGACAGACGAATACGAGCAGTACTTC
once | TRBD2 | TRBJ2-7 | TRBV7-8 | CASTPGGARQSLSYEQYF | TGTGCCAGCACCCCGGGGGGGGCAAGACAGAGCCTCTCCTACGAGCAGTACTTC
. | . | TRBJ2-5 | TRBV9 | CASIRFTGLQQETQYF | TGTGCCAGCATCAGATTTACAGGGCTCCAGCAAGAGACCCAGTACTTC
once | . | TRBJ2-5 | TRBV9 | CASSRRAGDETQYF | TGTGCCAGCTCCCGGCGGGCTGGCGACGAGACCCAGTACTTC
. | TRBD1 | TRBJ1-2 | TRBV28 | CASSSQGDGYTF | TGTGCCAGCAGTTCACAGGGGGATGGCTACACCTTC
. | TRBD1 | TRBJ2-5 | TRBV19 | CASSIPGQGGGETQYF | TGTGCCAGTAGTATCCCGGGACAGGGTGGCGGAGAGACCCAGTACTTC
. | TRBD2 | TRBJ2-3 | TRBV5-1 | CASSLGLAGGTDTQYF | TGCGCCAGCAGCTTGGGGCTAGCGGGGGGCACAGATACGCAGTATTTT
. | TRBD1 | TRBJ2-5 | TRBV10-3 | CAISEGGRETQYF | TGTGCCATCAGTGAAGGGGGCCGGGAGACCCAGTACTTC
few | . | TRBJ1-2 | TRBV9 | CASSVGVTGRTNYGYTF | TGTGCCAGCAGCGTAGGCGTTACAGGCAGAACTAACTATGGCTACACCTTC
. | . | TRBJ1-2 | TRBV6-6 | CASLDDSYLYGYTF | TGTGCCAGCCTGGATGACAGCTATCTCTATGGCTACACCTTC
. | . | TRBJ2-7 | TRBV6-5 | CARRTVSLSSYEQYF | TGTGCCAGAAGGACAGTAAGCTTAAGCTCCTACGAGCAGTACTTC
. | . | TRBJ2-1 | TRBV11-1 | CASRPSGARSYNEQFF | TGTGCCAGCAGGCCTTCAGGGGCCCGCTCCTACAATGAGCAGTTCTTC
. | TRBD2 | TRBJ2-1 | TRBV3-1/TRBV3-2 | CASSPLAGDLDEQFF | TGTGCCAGCAGCCCCCTAGCGGGGGATCTTGATGAGCAGTTCTTC
. | TRBD1 | TRBJ1-1 | TRBV28 | CASNSRTGYMNTEAFF | TGTGCCAGCAACTCCAGGACAGGGTACATGAACACTGAAGCTTTCTTT
. | . | TRBJ2-3 | TRBV7-9 | CASTGSSTHTDTQYF | TGTGCCAGCACGGGGAGCTCAACACACACAGATACGCAGTATTTT
. | . | TRBJ2-3 | TRBV7-2 | CASSLMGATGTDTQYF | TGTGCCAGCAGCTTAATGGGGGCGACAGGCACAGATACGCAGTATTTT
. | . | TRBJ1-2 | TRBV5-1 | CASSAYLHRGANYGYTF | TGCGCCAGCAGCGCGTACCTACACCGGGGGGCTAACTATGGCTACACCTTC
few | . | TRBJ2-7 | TRBV5-1 | CASSLSKYEQYF | TGCGCCAGCAGCTTATCTAAATACGAGCAGTACTTC